This TCR beta chain was obtained from a study of T cell responses to AZD1222 COVID-19 vaccine. Study outcomes and limitations: It was only after the peak T cell response that any repertoires were sampled. Unmutated variant regions reportedly attract nearly half of all spike-specific TCRs. Two doses of AZD1222 preceded a rise in Spike-specific TCR breadth and depth.

Combined were second doses at about 4 or about 12 weeks. Trimming removed 3 bases at V and 1 base at J, with 6 bases between. In germline, CDR1 is MGHRA, CDR2 YSYEKL. This CDR3 spans 13 amino acids. Profiling relied on immunoSEQ multiplex PCR, and the TCRdb table lists in-frame clones only, not all of them. The sample shows fewer than 110,000 clones, about 89% of them seen only once. About this clone itself: Its antigen is still unknown.

The sample here was peripheral blood, taken 28 days after the second AZD1222 dose. The clonotype was recovered from an adult who received the AZD1222 COVID-19 vaccine. The chain combines TRBV4-1 with TRBJ1-1; unclear D gene. The CDR3 spells CASSHKTNTEAFF. The CDR3 DNA is TGCGCCAGCAGCCATAAGACGAACACTGAAGCTTTCTTT.